Below are 3 T cell receptor beta chains sequenced from a single sample in a study of tumor-infiltrating lymphocytes in primary liver carcinoma. TCR beta cDNA was made from 400 to 500 ng total RNA with a constant-region primer. A slightly modified ARM-PCR protocol with three nested multiplex PCR rounds produced these TCR beta libraries. Both of the initial two PCR rounds ran for around 10 cycles and employed TRBV1-TRBV30 forward primers alongside a C-beta reverse primer. TCRdb processed the multiplex PCR reads anew with MiXCR; each CDR3 protein has one entry. The sample lists approximately 76,000 distinct CDR3 sequences; over 55% were seen once. Investigators took RNA and DNA out together from roughly 21-30 mg of unsorted bulk tissue. Specimen: liver tumor tissue from sampling region 4. As for subset: tumor region T4, right-lateral pole. The receptor set was obtained from a woman aged 55-69 years with primary liver carcinoma and hepatitis B virus infection.

A note on this clonotype: It may be a read error: a sequence one base away is much more abundant. This chain's CDR3 is CAWTWDGEQYF. CDR3 in DNA: TGTGCCTGGACCTGGGATGGCGAGCAGTACTTC. The chain recombines TRBV30 with TRBJ2-7; D remains ambiguous. The germline V gene has CDR1 GTSNPN and CDR2 SVGIG (reference sequence). V lost 4 bases to trimming and J lost 6 bases, with 10 bases between them. The CDR3 covers 11 residues.

A note on this clonotype: One end of the junction varies from germline; a read error may be responsible. The V and J genes are TRBV12-3 or TRBV12-4 and TRBJ2-1; perhaps TRBD2 as D (5 bases). The CDR3 spans 13 residues. The CDR3 DNA reads as TGTGCCAGCAGTACTGACTACAACAATGAGCGGTTCTTC. Its translation: CASSTDYNNERFF.

In regard to this clonotype: At one end the junction does not follow the germline gene, possibly because of a read error. The chain recombines TRBV11-3 with TRBJ1-2, with TRBD1 matching 8 bases. The CDR3 contains 15 residues. CDR1 is SGHNT, CDR2 YENEEA, per germline. CDR3 nucleotides: TGTACCAGCAGCTTGCCGGGACAGGCTCGCTATGGCTACACCTTC. Residues: CTSSLPGQARYGYTF.